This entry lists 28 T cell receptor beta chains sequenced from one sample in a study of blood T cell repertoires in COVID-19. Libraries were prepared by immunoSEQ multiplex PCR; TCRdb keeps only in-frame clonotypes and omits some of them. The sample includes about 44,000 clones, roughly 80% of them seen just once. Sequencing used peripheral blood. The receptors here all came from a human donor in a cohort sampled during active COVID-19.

CDR3 coding DNA: TGTGCCAGCAGCCCAACCGGACAGGGAAAGGTTGTTCGCTATGGCTACACCTTC. Translated: CASSPTGQGKVVRYGYTF. The chain recombines TRBV28 with TRBJ1-2; 8 bases line up with TRBD1. CDR3 length equals 18 residues. With 6 bases clipped from V and 4 bases from J, the junction kept 19 bases outside the gene matches. Germline assignment: CDR1 MDHEN and CDR2 SYDVKM.

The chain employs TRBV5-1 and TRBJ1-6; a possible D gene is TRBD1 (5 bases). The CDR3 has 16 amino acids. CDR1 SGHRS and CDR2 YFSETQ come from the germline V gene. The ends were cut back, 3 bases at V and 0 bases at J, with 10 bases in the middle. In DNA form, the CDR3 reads TGCGCCAGCAGCTCAGGGCTGAGCTCCTATAATTCACCCCTCCACTTT. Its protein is CASSSGLSSYNSPLHF.

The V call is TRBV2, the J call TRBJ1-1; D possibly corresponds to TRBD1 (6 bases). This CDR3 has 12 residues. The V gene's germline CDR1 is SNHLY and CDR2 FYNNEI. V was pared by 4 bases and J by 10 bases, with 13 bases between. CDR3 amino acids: CASSVQGWAAFF. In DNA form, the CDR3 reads TGTGCCAGCAGTGTACAGGGTTGGGCAGCTTTCTTT. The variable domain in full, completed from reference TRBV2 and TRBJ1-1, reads EPEVTQTPSHQVTQMGQEVILRCVPISNHLYFYWYRQILGQKVEFLVSFYNNEISEKSEIFDDQFSVERPDGSNFTLKIRSTKLEDSAMYFCASSVQGWAAFFGQGTRLTVV.

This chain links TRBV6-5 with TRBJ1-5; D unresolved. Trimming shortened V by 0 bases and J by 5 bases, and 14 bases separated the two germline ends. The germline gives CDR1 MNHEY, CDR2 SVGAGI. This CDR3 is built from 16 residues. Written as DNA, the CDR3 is TGTGCCAGCAGTTACTCACCGACGGGGTCGGATCAGCCCCAGCATTTT. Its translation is CASSYSPTGSDQPQHF.

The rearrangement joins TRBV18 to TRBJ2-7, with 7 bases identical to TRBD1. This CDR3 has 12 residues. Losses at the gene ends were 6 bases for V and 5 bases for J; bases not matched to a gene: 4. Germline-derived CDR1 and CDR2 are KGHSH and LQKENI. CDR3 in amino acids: CASSRDRDEQYV. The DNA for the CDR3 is TGTGCCAGCTCCCGCGACAGGGACGAGCAGTACGTC.

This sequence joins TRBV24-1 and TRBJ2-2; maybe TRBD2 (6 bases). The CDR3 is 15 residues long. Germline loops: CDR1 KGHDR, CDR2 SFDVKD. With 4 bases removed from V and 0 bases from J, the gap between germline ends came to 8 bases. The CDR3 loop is CATSDRGSNTGELFF. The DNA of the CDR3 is TGTGCCACCAGTGACCGGGGGTCGAACACCGGGGAGCTGTTTTTT.

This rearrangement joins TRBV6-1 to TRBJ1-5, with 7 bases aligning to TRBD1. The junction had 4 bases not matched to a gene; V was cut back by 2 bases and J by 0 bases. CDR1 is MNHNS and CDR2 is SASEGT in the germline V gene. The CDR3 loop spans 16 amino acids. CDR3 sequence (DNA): TGTGCCAGCAGTGAACTACAGGGGACTAGCAATCAGCCCCAGCATTTT. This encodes CASSELQGTSNQPQHF.

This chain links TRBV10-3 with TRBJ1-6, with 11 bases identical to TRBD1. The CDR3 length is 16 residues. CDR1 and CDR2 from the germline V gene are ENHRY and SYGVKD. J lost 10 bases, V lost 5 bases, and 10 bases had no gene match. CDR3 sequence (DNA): TGTGCCATCAGTTCCGTAATCGGGACAGGGGGATCACCCCTCCACTTT. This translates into CAISSVIGTGGSPLHF.

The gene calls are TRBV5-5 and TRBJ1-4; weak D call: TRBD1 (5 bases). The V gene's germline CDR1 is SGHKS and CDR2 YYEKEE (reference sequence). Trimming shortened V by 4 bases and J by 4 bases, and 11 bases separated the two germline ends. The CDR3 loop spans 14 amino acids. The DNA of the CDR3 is TGTGCCAGCAGCCAGAGACAGATTAATGAAAAACTGTTTTTT. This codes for CASSQRQINEKLFF.

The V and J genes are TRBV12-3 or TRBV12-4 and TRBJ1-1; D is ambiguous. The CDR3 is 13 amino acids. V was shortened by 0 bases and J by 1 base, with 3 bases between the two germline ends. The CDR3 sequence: CASSLAGNTEAFF. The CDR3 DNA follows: TGTGCCAGCAGTTTAGCCGGGAACACTGAAGCTTTCTTT.

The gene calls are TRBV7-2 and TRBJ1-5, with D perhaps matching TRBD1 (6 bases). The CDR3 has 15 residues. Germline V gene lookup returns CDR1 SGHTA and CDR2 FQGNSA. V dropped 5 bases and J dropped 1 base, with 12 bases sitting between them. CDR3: CASSTQTGSNQPQHF. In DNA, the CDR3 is TGTGCCAGCAGCACCCAGACAGGCAGCAATCAGCCCCAGCATTTT.

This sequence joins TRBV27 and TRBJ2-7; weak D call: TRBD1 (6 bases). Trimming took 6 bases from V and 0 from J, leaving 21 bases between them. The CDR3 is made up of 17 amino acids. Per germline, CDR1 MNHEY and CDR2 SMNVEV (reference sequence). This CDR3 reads CASRATPGHGNSYEQYF. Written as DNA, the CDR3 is TGTGCCAGCAGGGCTACCCCGGGACACGGGAACTCCTACGAGCAGTACTTC.

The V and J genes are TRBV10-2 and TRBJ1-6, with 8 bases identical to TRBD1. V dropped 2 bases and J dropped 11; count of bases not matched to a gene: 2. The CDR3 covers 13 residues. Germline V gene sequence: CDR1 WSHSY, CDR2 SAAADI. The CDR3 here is CASSEVRGPPLHF. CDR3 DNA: TGCGCCAGCAGTGAGGTCAGGGGGCCACCCCTCCACTTT.

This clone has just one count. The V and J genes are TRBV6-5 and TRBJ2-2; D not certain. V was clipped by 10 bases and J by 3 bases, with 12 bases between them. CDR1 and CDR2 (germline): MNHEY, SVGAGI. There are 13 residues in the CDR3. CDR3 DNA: TGTGCCACCTCCTCCTCTTACACCGGGGAGCTGTTTTTT. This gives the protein CATSSSYTGELFF.

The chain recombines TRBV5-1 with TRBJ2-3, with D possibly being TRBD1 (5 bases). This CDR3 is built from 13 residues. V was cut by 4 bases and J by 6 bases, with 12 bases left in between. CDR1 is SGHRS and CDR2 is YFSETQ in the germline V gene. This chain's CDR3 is CASSPEGADTQYF. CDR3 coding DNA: TGCGCCAGCAGCCCCGAAGGGGCCGATACGCAGTATTTT.

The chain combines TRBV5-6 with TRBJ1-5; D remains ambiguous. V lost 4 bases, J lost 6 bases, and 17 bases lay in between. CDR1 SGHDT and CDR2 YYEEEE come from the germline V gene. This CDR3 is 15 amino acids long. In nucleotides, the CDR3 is TGTGCCAGCAGCCTCAGGCAGGCAAGTCCTCAGCCCCAGCATTTT. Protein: CASSLRQASPQPQHF. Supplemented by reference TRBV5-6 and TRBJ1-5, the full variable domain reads DAGVTQSPTHLIKTRGQQVTLRCSPKSGHDTVSWYQQALGQGPQFIFQYYEEEERQRGNFPDRFSGHQFPNYSSELNVNALLLGDSALYLCASSLRQASPQPQHFGDGTRLSIL.

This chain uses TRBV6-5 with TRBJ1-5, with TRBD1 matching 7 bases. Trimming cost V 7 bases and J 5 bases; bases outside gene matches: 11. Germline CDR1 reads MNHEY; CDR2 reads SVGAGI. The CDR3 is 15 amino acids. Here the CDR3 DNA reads TGTGCCAGCACCCGAGACCGACAGGGTGATCAGCCCCAGCATTTT. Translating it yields CASTRDRQGDQPQHF.

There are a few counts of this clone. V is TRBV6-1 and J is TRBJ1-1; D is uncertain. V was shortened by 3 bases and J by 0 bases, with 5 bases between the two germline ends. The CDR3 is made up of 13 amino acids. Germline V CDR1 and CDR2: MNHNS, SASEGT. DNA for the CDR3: TGTGCCAGCAGTGAGTCTTTGAACACTGAAGCTTTCTTT. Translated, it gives CASSESLNTEAFF.

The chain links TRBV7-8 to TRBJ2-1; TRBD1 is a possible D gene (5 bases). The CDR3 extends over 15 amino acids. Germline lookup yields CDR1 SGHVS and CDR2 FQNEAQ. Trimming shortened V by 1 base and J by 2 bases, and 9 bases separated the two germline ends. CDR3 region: CASSLGGLTYNEQFF. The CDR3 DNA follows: TGTGCCAGCAGCTTAGGGGGCTTGACCTACAATGAGCAGTTCTTC.

The CDR3 DNA reads TGTGCCAGTAGTCCACAGGGGAATCAGCCCCAGCATTTT. Its protein product is CASSPQGNQPQHF. The chain is built from TRBV19 and TRBJ1-5, with TRBD1 identical over 7 bases. V was pared by 5 bases and J by 4 bases, with 2 bases of the junction left unmatched. The germline gives CDR1 LNHDA, CDR2 SQIVND (reference sequence). The CDR3 has 13 amino acids. The whole variable domain, remainder taken from reference TRBV19 and TRBJ1-5, is DGGITQSPKYLFRKEGQNVTLSCEQNLNHDAMYWYRQDPGQGLRLIYYSQIVNDFQKGDIAEGYSVSREKKESFPLTVTSAQKNPTAFYLCASSPQGNQPQHFGDGTRLSIL.

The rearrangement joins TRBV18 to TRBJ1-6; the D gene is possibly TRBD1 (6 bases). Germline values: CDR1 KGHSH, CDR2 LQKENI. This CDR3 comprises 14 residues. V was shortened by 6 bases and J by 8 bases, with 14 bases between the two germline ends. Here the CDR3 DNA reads TGTGCCAGCTCTCGGGACAACGTGGATTCACCCCTCCACTTT. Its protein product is CASSRDNVDSPLHF. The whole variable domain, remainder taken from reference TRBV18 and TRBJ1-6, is NAGVMQNPRHLVRRRGQEARLRCSPMKGHSHVYWYRQLPEEGLKFMVYLQKENIIDESGMPKERFSAEFPKEGPSILRIQQVVRGDSAAYFCASSRDNVDSPLHFGNGTRLTVT.

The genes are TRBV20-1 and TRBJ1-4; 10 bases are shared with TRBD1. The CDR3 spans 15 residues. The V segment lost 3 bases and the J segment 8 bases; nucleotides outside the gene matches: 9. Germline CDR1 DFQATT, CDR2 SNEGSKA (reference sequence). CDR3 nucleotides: TGCAGTGCTAGTTGGACAGGGGGACTCGGAGAAAAACTGTTTTTT. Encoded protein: CSASWTGGLGEKLFF.

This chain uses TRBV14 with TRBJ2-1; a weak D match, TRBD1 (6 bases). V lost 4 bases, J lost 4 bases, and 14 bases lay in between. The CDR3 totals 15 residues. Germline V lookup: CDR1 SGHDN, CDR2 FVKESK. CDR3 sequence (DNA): TGTGCCAGCAGCCCGGACAGAGGGCCATACAATGAGCAGTTCTTC. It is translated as CASSPDRGPYNEQFF.

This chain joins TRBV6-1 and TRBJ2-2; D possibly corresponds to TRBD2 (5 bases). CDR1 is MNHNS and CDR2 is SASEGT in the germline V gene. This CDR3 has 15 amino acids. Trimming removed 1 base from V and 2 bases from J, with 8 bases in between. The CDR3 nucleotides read TGTGCCAGCAGTGAAGAAGGACTCAACACCGGGGAGCTGTTTTTT. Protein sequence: CASSEEGLNTGELFF.

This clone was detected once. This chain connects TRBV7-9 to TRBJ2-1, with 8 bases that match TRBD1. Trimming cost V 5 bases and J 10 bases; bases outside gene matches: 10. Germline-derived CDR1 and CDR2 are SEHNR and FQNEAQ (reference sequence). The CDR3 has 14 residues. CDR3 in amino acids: CASSLNPDRGEQFF. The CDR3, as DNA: TGTGCCAGCAGCCTAAACCCAGACAGGGGCGAGCAGTTCTTC.

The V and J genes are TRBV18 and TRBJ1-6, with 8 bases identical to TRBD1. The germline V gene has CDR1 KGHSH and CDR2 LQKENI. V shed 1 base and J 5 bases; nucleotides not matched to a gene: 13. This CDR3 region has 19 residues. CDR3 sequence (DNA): TGTGCCAGCTCACCACAACAAAGGGCCGGGACAGGAAATAATTCACCCCTCCACTTT. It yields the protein CASSPQQRAGTGNNSPLHF.

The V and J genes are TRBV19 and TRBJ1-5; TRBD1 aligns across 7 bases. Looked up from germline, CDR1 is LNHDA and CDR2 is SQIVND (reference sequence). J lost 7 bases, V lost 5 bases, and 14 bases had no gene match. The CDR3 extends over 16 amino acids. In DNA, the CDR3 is TGTGCCAGTAGTCGGGGTGGGGGCGCGGACAGGCAGCCCCAGCATTTT. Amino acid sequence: CASSRGGGADRQPQHF.

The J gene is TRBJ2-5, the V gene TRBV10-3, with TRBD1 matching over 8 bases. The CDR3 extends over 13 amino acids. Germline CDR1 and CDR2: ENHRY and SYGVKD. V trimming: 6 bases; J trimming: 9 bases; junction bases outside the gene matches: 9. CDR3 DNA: TGTGCCATCAGCGAAGGACAGGGACCGGCCCAGTACTTC. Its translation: CAISEGQGPAQYF.